This is a list of T cell receptor beta chains from one sample in a study of CD8+ T cells in alopecia areata. This table comes from immunoSEQ multiplex PCR, and its TCRdb copy is limited to in-frame clones, with some not included. The sample yields about 110,000 clones, approximately 59% seen once. The sequenced sample consisted of CD8+ T cells sorted from blood. Source of these receptors: a human donor in good health. CDR3s include the opening cysteine and the closing phenylalanine or tryptophan. Fields, in order: D gene, V gene, J gene, clone size, CDR3 protein, CDR3 DNA. D genes are given only for firm matches. Size is omitted from some rows. Given values are once, few, many or a class for expanded clones.

.	TRBV13	TRBJ1-2	.	CASSLRGEGIGYGYTF	TGTGCCAGCAGCTTAAGGGGTGAAGGAATCGGCTATGGCTACACCTTC
.	TRBV11-2	TRBJ1-4	.	CASRSGGRTNEKLFF	TGTGCCAGCAGGAGTGGGGGGCGAACTAATGAAAAACTGTTTTTT
.	TRBV2	TRBJ1-2	.	CASSPPKNYGYTF	TGTGCCAGCAGTCCCCCAAAGAACTATGGCTACACCTTC
.	TRBV28	TRBJ1-1	.	CASSFSSLLLGAFF	TGTGCCAGCAGTTTCTCCAGCCTTCTGTTAGGAGCTTTCTTT
.	TRBV29-1	TRBJ2-7	.	CSASSGAYEQYF	TGCAGCGCCTCGAGTGGGGCCTACGAGCAGTACTTC
TRBD1	TRBV13	TRBJ1-4	few	CASSSGQANEKLFF	TGTGCCAGCAGCTCGGGACAGGCTAATGAAAAACTGTTTTTT
.	TRBV27	TRBJ1-2	.	CASRTPSYGYTF	TGTGCCAGCCGGACACCGAGCTATGGCTACACCTTC
TRBD1	TRBV6-5	TRBJ1-1	.	CASRTGAFNTEAFF	TGTGCCAGCCGGACAGGGGCGTTCAACACTGAAGCTTTCTTT
.	TRBV5-8	TRBJ2-1	.	CASSPYNEQFF	TGTGCCAGCAGCCCTTACAATGAGCAGTTCTTC
.	TRBV2	TRBJ1-2	.	CASSEAALGGTYYGYTF	TGTGCCAGCAGTGAAGCGGCCCTCGGCGGGACCTACTATGGCTACACCTTC
TRBD2	TRBV7-2	TRBJ2-2	.	CASSLVWDYPPGELFF	TGTGCCAGCAGCTTAGTGTGGGACTACCCACCCGGGGAGCTGTTTTTT
TRBD2	TRBV9	TRBJ2-1	few	CASSGASGGSNEQFF	TGTGCCAGCAGTGGGGCTAGCGGGGGTAGCAATGAGCAGTTCTTC
.	TRBV19	TRBJ1-1	.	CASSIQDSEAFF	TGTGCCAGTAGTATTCAGGACAGTGAAGCTTTCTTT
TRBD1	TRBV5-6	TRBJ1-2	.	CASSFRTGRSDGYTF	TGTGCCAGCAGCTTCCGGACAGGGAGGAGCGATGGCTACACCTTC
.	TRBV5-6	TRBJ1-2	.	CASSLDGHGYTF	TGTGCCAGCAGCTTGGATGGTCATGGCTACACCTTC
TRBD1	TRBV29-1	TRBJ2-3	.	CSVVGQGARDTQYF	TGCAGCGTTGTGGGACAGGGGGCTAGAGATACGCAGTATTTT
.	TRBV29-1	TRBJ2-7	.	CSVEDGSYEQYF	TGCAGCGTTGAAGACGGGTCCTACGAGCAGTACTTC
.	TRBV7-8	TRBJ2-5	.	CASSLPAVAIQETQYF	TGTGCCAGCAGCTTACCGGCGGTAGCAATCCAAGAGACCCAGTACTTC
.	TRBV15	TRBJ1-1	.	CATSRDVLPNTEAFF	TGTGCCACCAGCAGAGATGTACTACCGAACACTGAAGCTTTCTTT
.	TRBV29-1	TRBJ2-7	few	CSVEIPDFYEQYF	TGCAGCGTTGAAATCCCAGACTTCTACGAGCAGTACTTC
.	TRBV15	TRBJ2-4	once	CATSRDVWAKNIQYF	TGTGCCACCAGCAGAGATGTGTGGGCCAAAAACATTCAGTACTTC
TRBD1	TRBV5-4	TRBJ2-7	.	CASSSDRGAIYEQYF	TGTGCCAGCAGCTCGGACAGGGGGGCAATCTACGAGCAGTACTTC
.	TRBV7-9	TRBJ2-2	few	CASHSLTGELFF	TGTGCCAGCCACTCACTAACCGGGGAGCTGTTTTTT
.	TRBV18	TRBJ1-1	few	CASSSEGTEAFF	TGTGCCAGCTCTTCCGAGGGCACTGAAGCTTTCTTT
.	TRBV5-4	TRBJ2-2	.	CASSDGAGELFF	TGTGCCAGCAGCGACGGGGCCGGGGAGCTGTTTTTT
.	TRBV6-1	TRBJ1-2	.	CASSEVGGPYGYTF	TGTGCCAGCAGTGAAGTGGGAGGCCCCTATGGCTACACCTTC
.	TRBV7-8	TRBJ2-5	.	CASSLASAYQETQYF	TGTGCCAGCAGCTTAGCGTCGGCCTACCAAGAGACCCAGTACTTC
.	TRBV7-9	TRBJ2-7	.	CASSPGRSGGYEQYF	TGTGCCAGCAGCCCTGGACGGAGTGGAGGCTACGAGCAGTACTTC
.	TRBV2	TRBJ1-2	few	CASRGVYGYTF	TGTGCCAGCAGGGGCGTCTATGGCTACACCTTC
.	TRBV27	TRBJ1-5	.	CASSLRAGNQPQHF	TGTGCCAGCAGTTTAAGGGCGGGGAATCAGCCCCAGCATTTT
.	TRBV30	TRBJ1-1	.	CAWKGGTEAFF	TGTGCCTGGAAAGGGGGCACTGAAGCTTTCTTT
TRBD2	TRBV7-9	TRBJ2-7	.	CASSLGSGGPRREYF	TGTGCCAGCAGCTTGGGGAGCGGGGGGCCCCGACGGGAGTACTTC
TRBD1	TRBV5-1	TRBJ2-2	.	CASSSGQTNTGELFF	TGCGCCAGCAGCTCGGGACAGACGAACACCGGGGAGCTGTTTTTT
.	TRBV30	TRBJ2-7	.	CAWSGVSYEQYF	TGTGCCTGGAGTGGGGTCTCCTACGAGCAGTACTTC
TRBD1	TRBV19	TRBJ1-5	many	CASGTDYSNQPQHF	TGTGCCAGCGGGACAGATTATAGCAATCAGCCCCAGCATTTT
TRBD2	TRBV5-1	TRBJ2-1	.	CASSPTTETSFHNEQFF	TGCGCCAGCAGCCCGACCACTGAGACTAGCTTCCACAATGAGCAGTTCTTC
TRBD1	TRBV6-6	TRBJ2-6	once	CASDGQGSSGANVLTF	TGTGCCAGCGATGGACAGGGTAGTTCTGGGGCCAACGTCCTGACTTTC
TRBD1	TRBV7-9	TRBJ1-2	few	CASSLWDSEGYTF	TGTGCCAGCAGCTTATGGGACAGTGAAGGCTACACCTTC
.	TRBV6-5	TRBJ1-2	.	CASSYSGHANYGYTF	TGTGCCAGCAGTTACTCGGGGCATGCTAACTATGGCTACACCTTC
TRBD2	TRBV5-4	TRBJ2-3	.	CASSDILAGLPDTQYF	TGTGCCAGCAGCGACATACTAGCGGGGCTCCCCGATACGCAGTATTTT
.	TRBV2	TRBJ1-4	.	CASSREQRTNEKLFF	TGTGCCAGCAGTAGAGAACAGCGAACTAATGAAAAACTGTTTTTT
.	TRBV2	TRBJ2-5	.	CASSRLLTQYF	TGTGCCAGCAGTCGACTTTTGACCCAGTACTTC
.	TRBV28	TRBJ2-5	.	CASSSPGVLQETQYF	TGTGCCAGCAGTTCTCCTGGGGTCCTCCAAGAGACCCAGTACTTC
TRBD1	TRBV2	TRBJ1-3	.	CASSGTGPYSGNTIYF	TGTGCCAGCAGTGGGACAGGGCCCTACTCTGGAAACACCATATATTTT
.	TRBV19	TRBJ1-1	once	CASSPPGLNTEAFF	TGTGCCAGTAGTCCGCCTGGATTGAACACTGAAGCTTTCTTT
TRBD1	TRBV7-8	TRBJ2-7	.	CASNPRQGLYEQYF	TGTGCCAGCAACCCCAGACAGGGGCTCTACGAGCAGTACTTC
.	TRBV29-1	TRBJ1-2	once	CSVPGTRIQGYTF	TGCAGCGTGCCCGGGACCAGGATTCAGGGCTACACCTTC
.	TRBV19	TRBJ2-3	.	CATAGSSTDTQYF	TGTGCCACCGCCGGGTCTAGCACAGATACGCAGTATTTT
.	TRBV5-6	TRBJ2-1	.	CASSWDYNEQFF	TGTGCCAGCAGCTGGGATTACAATGAGCAGTTCTTC
TRBD2	TRBV5-1	TRBJ2-5	.	CASSGASGTQETQYF	TGCGCCAGCAGCGGAGCTAGCGGGACCCAAGAGACCCAGTACTTC
TRBD2	TRBV28	TRBJ2-5	.	CASSTWTSGGVETQYF	TGTGCCAGCAGTACCTGGACTAGCGGGGGAGTGGAGACCCAGTACTTC
.	TRBV1	TRBJ1-1	few	CTSSQDLQGMNTEAFF	TGCACCAGCAGCCAAGATCTACAGGGGATGAACACTGAAGCTTTCTTT
.	TRBV4-1	TRBJ2-3	few	CASSQDETPTNPTDTQYF	TGCGCCAGCAGCCAAGATGAAACGCCGACTAATCCCACAGATACGCAGTATTTT
TRBD2	TRBV2	TRBJ2-7	.	CASSETSGGTSYEQYF	TGTGCCAGCAGTGAGACTAGCGGGGGGACCTCCTACGAGCAGTACTTC
.	TRBV7-9	TRBJ2-1	few	CASSRPGENEQFF	TGTGCCAGCAGCAGACCGGGGGAAAATGAGCAGTTCTTC